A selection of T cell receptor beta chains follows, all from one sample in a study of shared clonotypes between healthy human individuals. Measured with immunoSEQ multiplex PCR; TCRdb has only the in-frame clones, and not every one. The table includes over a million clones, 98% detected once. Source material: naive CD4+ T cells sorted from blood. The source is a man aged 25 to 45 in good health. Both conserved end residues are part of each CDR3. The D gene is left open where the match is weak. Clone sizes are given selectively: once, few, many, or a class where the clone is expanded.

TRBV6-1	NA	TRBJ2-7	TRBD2	TGTGCCAGCAAGGCTAGCGGGAGGGATGAGCAGTACTTC	CASKASGRDEQYF
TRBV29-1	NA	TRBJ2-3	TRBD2	TGCAGCGGGATTGGGGGACTATCCCCATTCACGCAGTATTTT	CSGIGGLSPFTQYF
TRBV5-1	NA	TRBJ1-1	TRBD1	TGCGCCAGCAGCTTAACCGGGACAGGGGAGGCTGAAGCTTTCTTT	CASSLTGTGEAEAFF
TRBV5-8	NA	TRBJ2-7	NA	TGTGCCAGCAGCTTGGTGGCAGGTAGGCACGAGCAGTACTTC	CASSLVAGRHEQYF
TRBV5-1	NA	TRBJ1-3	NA	TGCGCCAGCAGCTTACAGGGATCTGGAAACACCATATATTTT	CASSLQGSGNTIYF
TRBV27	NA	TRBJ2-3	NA	TGTGCCAGCAGTCCCTCGGTACTGCTGCGGGACCGCACAGATACGCAGTATTTT	CASSPSVLLRDRTDTQYF
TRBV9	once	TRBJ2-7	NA	TGTGCCAGCAGCCCCGGACATATCACCTACGAGCAGTACTTC	CASSPGHITYEQYF
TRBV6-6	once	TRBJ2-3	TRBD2	TGTGCCAGCAGTCCAAGCGGGAGTGTCACAGATACGCAGTATTTT	CASSPSGSVTDTQYF
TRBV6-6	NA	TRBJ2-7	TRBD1	TGTGCCAGCAGTCCACAGGGGGCCCGGTACGAGCAGTACTTC	CASSPQGARYEQYF
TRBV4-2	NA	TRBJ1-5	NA	TGTGCCAGCAGCCAAGATGGGGGGCGGGCGGCGCAGCCCCAGCATTTT	CASSQDGGRAAQPQHF
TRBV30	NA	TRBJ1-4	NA	TGTGCCTGGAGTGTACTGGAGAATGAAAAACTGTTTTTT	CAWSVLENEKLFF
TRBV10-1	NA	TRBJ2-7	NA	TGCGCCAGCAGTGAGTCGAATAATGTTGAGCAGTACTTC	CASSESNNVEQYF
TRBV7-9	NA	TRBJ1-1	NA	TGTGCCAGCAGCTCCCGGCAGGGCGGGAACACTGAAGCTTTCTTT	CASSSRQGGNTEAFF
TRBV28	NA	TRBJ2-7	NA	TGTGCCAGCAGTTTGGTACCCTCCTACGAGCAGTACTTC	CASSLVPSYEQYF
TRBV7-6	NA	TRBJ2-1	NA	TGTGCCAGCAGTTCTGGACCACCTCCCAATGAGCAGTTCTTC	CASSSGPPPNEQFF
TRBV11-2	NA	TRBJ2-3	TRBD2	TGTGCCAGCAGCTTAGCTCCTAGCGGGAGAACAGATACGCAGTATTTT	CASSLAPSGRTDTQYF
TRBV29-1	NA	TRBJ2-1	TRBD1	TGCAGCGGACAGGACGGGACAGGGCATGGGTTCTTC	CSGQDGTGHGFF
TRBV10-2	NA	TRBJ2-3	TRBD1	TGCGCCAGCAGGCCCCGGGACAGGGGCCCCTCGGATACGCAGTATTTT	CASRPRDRGPSDTQYF
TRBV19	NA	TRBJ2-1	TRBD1	TGTGCCAGCGGAAGGGACAGGGACCACAATGAGCAGTTCTTC	CASGRDRDHNEQFF
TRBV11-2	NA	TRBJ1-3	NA	TGTGCCAGCAGCTTATTCCTACCCTCTGGAAACACCATATATTTT	CASSLFLPSGNTIYF
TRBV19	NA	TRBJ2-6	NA	TGTGCCAGTAGCCGGCCTGGCTCTGGGGCCAACGTCCTGACTTTC	CASSRPGSGANVLTF
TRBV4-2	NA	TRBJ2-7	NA	TGTGCCAGCAGCCTATTCGCGGGCTACGAGCAGTACTTC	CASSLFAGYEQYF
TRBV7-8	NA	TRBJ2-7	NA	TGTGCCAGCAATTTAGTTTCCGGGGGCAGACACTACGAGCAGTACTTC	CASNLVSGGRHYEQYF
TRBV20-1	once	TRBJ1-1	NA	TGCAGTGCTCCAACAGGGAGGGCAGCTTTCTTT	CSAPTGRAAFF
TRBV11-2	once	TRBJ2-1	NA	TGTGCCAGCAGCTTGTCACAACGCTCCTACAATGAGCAGTTCTTC	CASSLSQRSYNEQFF
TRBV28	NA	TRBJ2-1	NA	TGTGCCAGCAGTTCCATTGGAGGTGCGGATGAGCAGTTCTTC	CASSSIGGADEQFF
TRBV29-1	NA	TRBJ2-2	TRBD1	TGCAGCGTCAGGGGGCCCACGAACACCGGGGAGCTGTTTTTT	CSVRGPTNTGELFF
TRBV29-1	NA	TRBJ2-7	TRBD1	TGCAGCGTCGGGGGACAGGGGGCGACCTTACCTACCTACGAGCAGTACTTC	CSVGGQGATLPTYEQYF
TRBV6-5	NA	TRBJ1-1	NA	TGTGCCAGCAGCCGTATTATGAACACTGAAGCTTTCTTT	CASSRIMNTEAFF
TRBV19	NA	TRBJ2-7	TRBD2	TGTGCCAGTAGTATCTCGCTAGCGGGAGGATTTTCCTACGAGCAGTACTTC	CASSISLAGGFSYEQYF
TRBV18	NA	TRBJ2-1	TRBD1	TGTGCCAGCTCACCATACCCGGGACAGGCCGACAATGAGCAGTTCTTC	CASSPYPGQADNEQFF
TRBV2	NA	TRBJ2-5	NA	TGTGCCAGCAGTGATGGGCAGGCCCAAGAGACCCAGTACTTC	CASSDGQAQETQYF
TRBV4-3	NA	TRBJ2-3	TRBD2	TGCGCCAGCAGCCAGGGAACGGGACTACCTAGTTCAAGCCGCACAGATACGCAGTATTTT	CASSQGTGLPSSSRTDTQYF
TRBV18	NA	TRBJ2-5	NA	TGTGCCAGCTCACCACGGGACATAGCCGAGACCCAGTACTTC	CASSPRDIAETQYF
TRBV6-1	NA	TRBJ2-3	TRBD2	TGTGCCAGCAGTGAAAGCGCTAGCGGGGTGGGCACAGATACGCAGTATTTT	CASSESASGVGTDTQYF
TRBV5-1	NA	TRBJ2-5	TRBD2	TGCGCCAGCAGCTTGGAACTAGCGGGAGGTCAAGAGACCCAGTACTTC	CASSLELAGGQETQYF
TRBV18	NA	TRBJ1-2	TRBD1	TGTGCCAGCCGGCTCGACACCGGGACAGAGAACTATGGCTACACCTTC	CASRLDTGTENYGYTF
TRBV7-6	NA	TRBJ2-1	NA	TGTGCCAGCAGCTTAGGGACCAGAACCTATGAGCAGTTCTTC	CASSLGTRTYEQFF
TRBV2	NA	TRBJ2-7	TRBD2	TGTGCCAGCAGGGTAGGGACTAGGGTTTCCTACGAGCAGTACTTC	CASRVGTRVSYEQYF
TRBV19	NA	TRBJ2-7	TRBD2	TGTGCCAGTACTCCTCGGGGGGGGCGCACCTACGAGCAGTACTTC	CASTPRGGRTYEQYF
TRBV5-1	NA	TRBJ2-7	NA	TGCGCCAGCAGCGCCGGGGGGCTCGGGAGCGGACACTACGAGCAGTACTTC	CASSAGGLGSGHYEQYF
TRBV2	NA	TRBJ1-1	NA	TGTGCCAGCAGTGAGATCGGAAAAGCTTTCTTT	CASSEIGKAFF
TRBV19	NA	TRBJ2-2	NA	TGTGCCAGTAGTATTTTGGGGGGACTGAACACCGGGGAGCTGTTTTTT	CASSILGGLNTGELFF
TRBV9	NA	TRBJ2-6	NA	TGTGCCAGCAGCGTCCAGATCTCTGGGGCCAACGTCCTGACTTTC	CASSVQISGANVLTF
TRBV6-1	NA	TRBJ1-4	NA	TGTGCCAGCAAAGGGACACTTAATGAAAAACTGTTTTTT	CASKGTLNEKLFF
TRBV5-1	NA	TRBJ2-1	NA	TGCGCCAGCAGCTTGGCCCTAGTTTACAATGAGCAGTTCTTC	CASSLALVYNEQFF
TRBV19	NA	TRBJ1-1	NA	TGTGCCAGTAGTCCAGGGAGGGGGGCCGGAAACACTGAAGCTTTCTTT	CASSPGRGAGNTEAFF
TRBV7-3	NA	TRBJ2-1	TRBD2	TGTGCCAGCAGCTCCGGGACTAGCGGGGGGAATGAGCAGTTCTTC	CASSSGTSGGNEQFF
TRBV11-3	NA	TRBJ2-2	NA	TGTGCCAGCAGCTTAGATAGCGGTAACACCGGGGAGCTGTTTTTT	CASSLDSGNTGELFF
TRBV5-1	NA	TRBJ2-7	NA	TGCGCCAGCAGCAACTACGACGGTTCCTACGAGCAGTACTTC	CASSNYDGSYEQYF
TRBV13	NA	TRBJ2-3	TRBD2	TGTGCCAGCAGCTCCCATCCTCTAGCGGTTAGTCGAAGCACAGATACGCAGTATTTT	CASSSHPLAVSRSTDTQYF
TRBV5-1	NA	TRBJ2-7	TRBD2	TGCGCCAGCAGCTTGCTAGCGGGGCCCTACGAGCAGTACTTC	CASSLLAGPYEQYF